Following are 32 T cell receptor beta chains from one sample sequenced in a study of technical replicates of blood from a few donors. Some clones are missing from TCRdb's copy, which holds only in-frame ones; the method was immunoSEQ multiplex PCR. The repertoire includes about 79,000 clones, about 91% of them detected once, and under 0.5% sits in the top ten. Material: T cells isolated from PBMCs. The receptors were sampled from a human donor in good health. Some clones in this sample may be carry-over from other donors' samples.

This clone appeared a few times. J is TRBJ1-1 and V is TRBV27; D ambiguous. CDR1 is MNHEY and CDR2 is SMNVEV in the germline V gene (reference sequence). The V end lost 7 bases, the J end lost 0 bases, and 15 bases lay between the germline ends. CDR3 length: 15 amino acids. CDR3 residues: CASTYSASMNTEAFF. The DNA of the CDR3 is TGTGCCAGCACATATAGCGCCAGCATGAACACTGAAGCTTTCTTT.

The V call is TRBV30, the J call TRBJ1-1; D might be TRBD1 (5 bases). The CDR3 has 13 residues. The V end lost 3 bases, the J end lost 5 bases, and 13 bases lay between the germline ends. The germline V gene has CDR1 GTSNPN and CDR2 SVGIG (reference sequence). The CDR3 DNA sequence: TGTGCCTGGAGAGCAGGGATTCGGACTGAAGCTTTCTTT. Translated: CAWRAGIRTEAFF.

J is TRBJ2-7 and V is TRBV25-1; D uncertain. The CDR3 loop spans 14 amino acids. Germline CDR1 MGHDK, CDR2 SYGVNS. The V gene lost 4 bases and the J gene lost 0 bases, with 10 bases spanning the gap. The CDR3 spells CASSVLDPSYEQYF. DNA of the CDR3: TGTGCCAGCAGTGTTCTAGACCCCTCCTACGAGCAGTACTTC.

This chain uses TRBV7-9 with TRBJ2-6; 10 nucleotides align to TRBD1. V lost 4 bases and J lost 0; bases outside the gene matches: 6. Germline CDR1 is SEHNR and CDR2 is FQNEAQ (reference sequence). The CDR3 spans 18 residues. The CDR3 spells CASSSKRDRGSGANVLTF. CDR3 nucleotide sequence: TGTGCCAGCAGCTCTAAGAGGGACAGGGGCTCTGGGGCCAACGTCCTGACTTTC.

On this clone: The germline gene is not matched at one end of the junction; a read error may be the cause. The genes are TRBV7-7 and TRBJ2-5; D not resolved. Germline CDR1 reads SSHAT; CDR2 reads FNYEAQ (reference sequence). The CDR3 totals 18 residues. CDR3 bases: TGTGCTAGCAGCTTAGTTTTGTGGCTCCAACGAGGCCAAGAGACCCAGTACTTC. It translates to CASSLVLWLQRGQETQYF.

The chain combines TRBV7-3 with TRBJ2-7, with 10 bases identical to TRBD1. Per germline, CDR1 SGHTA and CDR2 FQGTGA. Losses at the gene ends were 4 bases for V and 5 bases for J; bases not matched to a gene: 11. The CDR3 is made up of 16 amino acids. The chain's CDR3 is CASSSPGTGEIHEQYF. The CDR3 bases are TGTGCCAGCAGCTCCCCCGGGACAGGGGAAATTCACGAGCAGTACTTC. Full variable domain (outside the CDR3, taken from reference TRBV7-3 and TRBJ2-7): GAGVSQTPSNKVTEKGKYVELRCDPISGHTALYWYRQSLGQGPEFLIYFQGTGAADDSGLPNDRFFAVRPEGSVSTLKIQRTERGDSAVYLCASSSPGTGEIHEQYFGPGTRLTVT.

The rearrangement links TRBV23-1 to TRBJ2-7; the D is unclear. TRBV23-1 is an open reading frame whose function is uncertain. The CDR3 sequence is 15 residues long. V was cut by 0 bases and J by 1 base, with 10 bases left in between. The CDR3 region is CASSQSHEESYEQYF. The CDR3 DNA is TGCGCCAGCAGTCAATCCCACGAGGAGTCCTACGAGCAGTACTTC.

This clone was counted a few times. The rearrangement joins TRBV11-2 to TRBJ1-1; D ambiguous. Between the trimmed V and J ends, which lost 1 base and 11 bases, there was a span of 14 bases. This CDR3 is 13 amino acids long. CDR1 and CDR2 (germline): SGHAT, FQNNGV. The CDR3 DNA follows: TGTGCCAGCAGCTTAGGAGGGCAAATGGGGGCTTTCTTT. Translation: CASSLGGQMGAFF.

CDR3 residues: CASSLADTYNEQFF. CDR3 nucleotide sequence: TGTGCCAGCAGCCTTGCGGATACCTACAATGAGCAGTTCTTC. The gene calls are TRBV4-2 and TRBJ2-1; no firm D call. V lost 4 bases and J 2 bases, leaving 9 bases between the germline ends. Germline lookup yields CDR1 LGHNA and CDR2 YNFKEQ. The CDR3 length is 14 residues.

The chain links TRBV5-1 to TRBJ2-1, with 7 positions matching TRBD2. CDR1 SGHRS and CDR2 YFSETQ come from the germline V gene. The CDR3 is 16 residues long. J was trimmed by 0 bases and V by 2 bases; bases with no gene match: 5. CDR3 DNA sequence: TGCGCCAGCAGCTTAGCGGGATTAAGCTCCTACAATGAGCAGTTCTTC. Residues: CASSLAGLSSYNEQFF.

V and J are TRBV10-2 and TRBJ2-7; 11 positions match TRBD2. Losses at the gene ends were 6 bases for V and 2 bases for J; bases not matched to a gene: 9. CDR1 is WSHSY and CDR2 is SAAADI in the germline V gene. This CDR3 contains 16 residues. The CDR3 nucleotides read TGCGCCAGCAGCGGGGCCCCGACTAGCGGGGCCTACGAGCAGTACTTC. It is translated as CASSGAPTSGAYEQYF.

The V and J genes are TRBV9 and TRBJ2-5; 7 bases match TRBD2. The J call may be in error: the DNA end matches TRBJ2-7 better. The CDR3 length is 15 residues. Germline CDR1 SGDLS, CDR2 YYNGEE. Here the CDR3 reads CASSVRGESSYEQYF. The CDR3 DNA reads TGTGCCAGCAGCGTCCGGGGGGAGAGCTCCTACGAGCAGTACTTC.

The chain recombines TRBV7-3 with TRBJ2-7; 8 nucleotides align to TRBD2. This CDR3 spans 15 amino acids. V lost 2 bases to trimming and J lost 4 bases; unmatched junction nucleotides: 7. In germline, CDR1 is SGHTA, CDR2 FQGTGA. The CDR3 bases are TGTGCCAGCAGCTTATTAGCGGGATATTCTTACGAGCAGTACTTC. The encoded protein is CASSLLAGYSYEQYF.

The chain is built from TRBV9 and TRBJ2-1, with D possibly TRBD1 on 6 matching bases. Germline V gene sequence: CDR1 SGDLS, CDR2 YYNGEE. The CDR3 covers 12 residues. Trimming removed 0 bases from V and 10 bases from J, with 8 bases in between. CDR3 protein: CASSVAGTEQFF. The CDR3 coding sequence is TGTGCCAGCAGCGTAGCCGGGACAGAGCAGTTCTTC.

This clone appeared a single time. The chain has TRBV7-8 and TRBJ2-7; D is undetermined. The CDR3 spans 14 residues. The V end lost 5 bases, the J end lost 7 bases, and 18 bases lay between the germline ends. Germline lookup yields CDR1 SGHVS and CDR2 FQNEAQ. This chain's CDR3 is CASSLPESGQEQYF. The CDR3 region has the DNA TGTGCCAGCAGCCTACCCGAGAGTGGGCAAGAGCAGTACTTC. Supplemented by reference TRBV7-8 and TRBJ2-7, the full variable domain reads GAGVSQSPRYKVAKRGQDVALRCDPISGHVSLFWYQQALGQGPEFLTYFQNEAQLDKSGLPSDRFFAERPEGSVSTLKIQRTQQEDSAVYLCASSLPESGQEQYFGPGTRLTVT.

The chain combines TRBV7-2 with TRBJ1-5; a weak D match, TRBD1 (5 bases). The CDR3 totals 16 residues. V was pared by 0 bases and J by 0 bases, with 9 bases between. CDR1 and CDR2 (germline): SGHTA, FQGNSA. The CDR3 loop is CASSLAGVNSNQPQHF. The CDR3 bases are TGTGCCAGCAGCTTAGCAGGGGTTAATAGCAATCAGCCCCAGCATTTT.

CDR3 in DNA: TGTGCCTGGAGTGTTCCGGACTTGGGTGAGCAGTACTTC. Amino acids: CAWSVPDLGEQYF. The chain links TRBV30 to TRBJ2-7, with D perhaps matching TRBD2 (5 bases). CDR3 length: 13 residues. CDR1 is GTSNPN, CDR2 SVGIG, per germline (reference sequence). The V end lost 0 bases, the J end lost 7 bases, and 13 bases lay between the germline ends.

CDR3 bases: TGTGCCAGCAGTTTTGGAGTTACTAACTATGGCTACACCTTC. It specifies CASSFGVTNYGYTF. The chain couples TRBV28 to TRBJ1-2; D is uncertain. The CDR3 sequence is 14 residues long. CDR1 is MDHEN and CDR2 is SYDVKM in the germline V gene. Trimming stripped 3 bases from V and 0 bases from J, with 8 bases between.

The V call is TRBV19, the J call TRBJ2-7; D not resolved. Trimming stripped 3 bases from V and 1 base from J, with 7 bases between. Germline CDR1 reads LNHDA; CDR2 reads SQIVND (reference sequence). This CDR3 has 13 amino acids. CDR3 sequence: CASSMIDSYEQYF. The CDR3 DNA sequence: TGTGCCAGTAGTATGATAGATTCCTACGAGCAGTACTTC.

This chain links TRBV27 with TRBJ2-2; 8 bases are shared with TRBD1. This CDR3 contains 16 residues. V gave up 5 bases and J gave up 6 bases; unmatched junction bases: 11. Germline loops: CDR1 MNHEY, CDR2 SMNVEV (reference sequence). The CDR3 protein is CASSRRTGIGAGELFF. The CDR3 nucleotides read TGTGCCAGCAGTCGCCGGACAGGGATCGGCGCCGGGGAGCTGTTTTTT.

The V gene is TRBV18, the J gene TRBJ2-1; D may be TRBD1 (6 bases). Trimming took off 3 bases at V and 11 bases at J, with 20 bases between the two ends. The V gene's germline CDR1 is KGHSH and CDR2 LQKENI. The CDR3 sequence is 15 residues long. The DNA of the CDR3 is TGTGCCAGCTCACCCAGGCAGGGGATTCCATGGAAGCAGTTCTTC. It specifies CASSPRQGIPWKQFF.

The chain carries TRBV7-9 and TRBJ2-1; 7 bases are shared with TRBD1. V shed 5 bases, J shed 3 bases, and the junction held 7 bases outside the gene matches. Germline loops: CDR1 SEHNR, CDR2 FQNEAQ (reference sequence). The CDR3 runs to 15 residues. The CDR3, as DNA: TGTGCCAGCAGCCGTTCCGGACAGGTCTACAATGAGCAGTTCTTC. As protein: CASSRSGQVYNEQFF.

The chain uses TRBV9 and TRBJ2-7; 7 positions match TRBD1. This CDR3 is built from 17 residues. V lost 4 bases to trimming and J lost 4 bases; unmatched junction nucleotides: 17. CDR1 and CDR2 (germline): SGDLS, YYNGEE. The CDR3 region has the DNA TGTGCCAGCAGCCTCCAGGGTTCCGCAGGGGGTTTGTACGAGCAGTACTTC. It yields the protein CASSLQGSAGGLYEQYF.

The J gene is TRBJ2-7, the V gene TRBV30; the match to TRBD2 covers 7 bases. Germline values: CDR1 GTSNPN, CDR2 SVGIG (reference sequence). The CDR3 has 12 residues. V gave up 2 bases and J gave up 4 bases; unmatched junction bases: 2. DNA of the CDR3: TGTGCCTGGAGTAACGGGGGGTACGAGCAGTACTTC. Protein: CAWSNGGYEQYF.

CDR3 sequence: CASSLAGGDYEQYF. CDR3 in DNA: TGTGCCAGCAGCCTAGCGGGAGGAGACTACGAGCAGTACTTC. V gene TRBV5-6 combines with J gene TRBJ2-7; 11 nucleotides align to TRBD2. The CDR3 runs 14 residues. Germline CDR1 SGHDT, CDR2 YYEEEE. Trimming removed 4 bases from V and 3 bases from J; junction bases left unmatched: 3.

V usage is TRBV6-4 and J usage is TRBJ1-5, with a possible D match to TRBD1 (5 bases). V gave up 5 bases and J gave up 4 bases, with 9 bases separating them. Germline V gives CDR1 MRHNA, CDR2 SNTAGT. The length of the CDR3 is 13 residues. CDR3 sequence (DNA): TGTGCCAGCAGTACGGGGGAAAATCAGCCCCAGCATTTT. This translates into CASSTGENQPQHF.

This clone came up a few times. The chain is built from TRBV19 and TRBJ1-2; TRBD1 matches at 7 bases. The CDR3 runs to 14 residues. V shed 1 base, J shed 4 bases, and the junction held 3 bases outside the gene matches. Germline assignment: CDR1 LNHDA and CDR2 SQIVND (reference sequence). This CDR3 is CASSIGTGGYGYTF. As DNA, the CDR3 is TGTGCCAGTAGTATAGGGACAGGAGGCTATGGCTACACCTTC.

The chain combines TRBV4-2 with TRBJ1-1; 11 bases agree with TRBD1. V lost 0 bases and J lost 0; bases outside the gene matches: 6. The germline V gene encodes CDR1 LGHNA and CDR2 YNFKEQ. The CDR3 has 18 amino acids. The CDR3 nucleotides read TGTGCCAGCAGCCAAGATGGACAGGGGGCAGCCCTGAACACTGAAGCTTTCTTT. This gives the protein CASSQDGQGAALNTEAFF.

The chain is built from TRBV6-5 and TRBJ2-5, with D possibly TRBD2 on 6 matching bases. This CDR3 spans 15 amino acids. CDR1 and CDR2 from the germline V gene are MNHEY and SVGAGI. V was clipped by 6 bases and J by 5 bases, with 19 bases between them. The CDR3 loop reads CASRNGQWEVETQYF. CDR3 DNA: TGTGCCAGCAGAAACGGCCAATGGGAGGTCGAGACCCAGTACTTC.

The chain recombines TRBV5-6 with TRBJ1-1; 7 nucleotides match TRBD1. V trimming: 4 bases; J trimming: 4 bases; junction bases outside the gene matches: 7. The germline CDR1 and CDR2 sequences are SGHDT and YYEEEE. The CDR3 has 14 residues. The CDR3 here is CASSPTGARTEAFF. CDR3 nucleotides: TGTGCCAGCAGCCCCACAGGGGCTCGCACTGAAGCTTTCTTT. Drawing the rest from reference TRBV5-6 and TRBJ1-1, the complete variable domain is DAGVTQSPTHLIKTRGQQVTLRCSPKSGHDTVSWYQQALGQGPQFIFQYYEEEERQRGNFPDRFSGHQFPNYSSELNVNALLLGDSALYLCASSPTGARTEAFFGQGTRLTVV.

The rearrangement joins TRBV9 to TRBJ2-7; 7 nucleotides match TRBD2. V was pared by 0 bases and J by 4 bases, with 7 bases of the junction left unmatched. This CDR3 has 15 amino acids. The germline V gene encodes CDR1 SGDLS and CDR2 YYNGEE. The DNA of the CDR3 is TGTGCCAGCAGCGTAGAGGGCGGGAGTCCTTACGAGCAGTACTTC. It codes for CASSVEGGSPYEQYF. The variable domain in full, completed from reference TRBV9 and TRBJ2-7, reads DSGVTQTPKHLITATGQRVTLRCSPRSGDLSVYWYQQSLDQGLQFLIQYYNGEERAKGNILERFSAQQFPDLHSELNLSSLELGDSALYFCASSVEGGSPYEQYFGPGTRLTVT.

In DNA, the CDR3 is TGTGCCAGCAGCTTAGGTCCTAGCGGGGTCTCGGGGAAGACCCAGTACTTC. Protein sequence: CASSLGPSGVSGKTQYF. This sequence joins TRBV7-2 and TRBJ2-5, with 9 bases lining up with TRBD2. The trim removed 1 base at V and 6 bases at J, leaving 12 bases unmatched. The CDR3 spans 17 residues. Per germline, CDR1 SGHTA and CDR2 FQGNSA. Drawing the rest from reference TRBV7-2 and TRBJ2-5, the complete variable domain is GAGVSQSPSNKVTEKGKDVELRCDPISGHTALYWYRQSLGQGLEFLIYFQGNSAPDKSGLPSDRFSAERTGGSVSTLTIQRTQQEDSAVYLCASSLGPSGVSGKTQYFGPGTRLLVL.